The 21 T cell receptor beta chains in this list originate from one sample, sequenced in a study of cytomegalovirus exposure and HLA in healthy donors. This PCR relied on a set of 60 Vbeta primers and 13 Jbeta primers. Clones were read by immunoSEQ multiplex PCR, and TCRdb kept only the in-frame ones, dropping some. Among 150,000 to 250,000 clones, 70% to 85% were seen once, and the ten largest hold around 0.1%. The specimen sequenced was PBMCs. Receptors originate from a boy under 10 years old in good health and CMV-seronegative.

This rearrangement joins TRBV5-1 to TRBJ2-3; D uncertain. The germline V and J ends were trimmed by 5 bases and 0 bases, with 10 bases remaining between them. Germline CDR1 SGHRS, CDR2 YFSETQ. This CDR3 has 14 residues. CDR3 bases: TGCGCCAGCAGACCAAGCTCTAGCACAGATACGCAGTATTTT. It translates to CASRPSSSTDTQYF.

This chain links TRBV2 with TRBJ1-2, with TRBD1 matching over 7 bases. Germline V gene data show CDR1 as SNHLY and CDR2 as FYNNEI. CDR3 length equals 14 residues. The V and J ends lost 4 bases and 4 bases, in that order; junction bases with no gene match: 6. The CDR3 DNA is TGTGCCAGCAGTGCTCAGGGGGAAGGCTATGGCTACACCTTC. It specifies CASSAQGEGYGYTF.

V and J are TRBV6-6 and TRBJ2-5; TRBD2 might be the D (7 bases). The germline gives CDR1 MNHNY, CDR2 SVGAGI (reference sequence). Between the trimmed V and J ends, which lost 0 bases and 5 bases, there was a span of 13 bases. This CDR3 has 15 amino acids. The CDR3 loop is CASSYSLGGAETQYF. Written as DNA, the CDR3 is TGTGCCAGCAGTTACTCGTTAGGGGGGGCCGAGACCCAGTACTTC.

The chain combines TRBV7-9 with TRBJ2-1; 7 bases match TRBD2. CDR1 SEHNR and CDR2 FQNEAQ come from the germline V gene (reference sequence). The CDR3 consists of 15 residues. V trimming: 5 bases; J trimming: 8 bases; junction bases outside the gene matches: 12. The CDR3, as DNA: TGTGCCAGCAGCCCTGGGGGGGGAAGGGTCGATGAGCAGTTCTTC. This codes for CASSPGGGRVDEQFF.

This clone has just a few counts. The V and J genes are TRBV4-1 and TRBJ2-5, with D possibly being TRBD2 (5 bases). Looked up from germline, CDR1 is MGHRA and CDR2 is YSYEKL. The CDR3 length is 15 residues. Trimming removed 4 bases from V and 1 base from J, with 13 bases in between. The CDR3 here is CASSLGGLAQETQYF. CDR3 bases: TGCGCCAGCAGCCTAGGAGGTCTGGCCCAAGAGACCCAGTACTTC.

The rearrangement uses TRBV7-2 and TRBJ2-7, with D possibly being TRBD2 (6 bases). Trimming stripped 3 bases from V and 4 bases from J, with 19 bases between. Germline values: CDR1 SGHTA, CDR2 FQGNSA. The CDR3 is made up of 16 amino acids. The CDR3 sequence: CASSFSVGGPPYEQYF. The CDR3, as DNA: TGTGCCAGCAGCTTTTCAGTCGGGGGACCTCCATACGAGCAGTACTTC.

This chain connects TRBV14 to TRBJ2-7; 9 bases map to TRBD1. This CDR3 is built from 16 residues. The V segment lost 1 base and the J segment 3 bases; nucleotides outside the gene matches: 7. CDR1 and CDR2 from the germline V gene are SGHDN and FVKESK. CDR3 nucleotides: TGTGCCAGCAGCCAAGCGGGACTGGGACAGGGCTACGAGCAGTACTTC. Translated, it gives CASSQAGLGQGYEQYF.

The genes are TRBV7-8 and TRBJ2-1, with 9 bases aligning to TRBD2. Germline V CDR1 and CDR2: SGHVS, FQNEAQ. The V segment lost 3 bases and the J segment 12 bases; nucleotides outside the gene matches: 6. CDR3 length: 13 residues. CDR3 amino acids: CASSFAGGQWQFF. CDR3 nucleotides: TGTGCCAGCAGCTTCGCGGGGGGGCAGTGGCAGTTCTTC.

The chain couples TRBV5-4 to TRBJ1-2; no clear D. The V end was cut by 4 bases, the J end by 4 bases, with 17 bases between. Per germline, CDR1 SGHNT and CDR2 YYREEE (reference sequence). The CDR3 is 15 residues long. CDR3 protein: CASSPAGGLLYGYTF. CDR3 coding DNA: TGTGCCAGCAGCCCAGCGGGAGGGCTTCTCTATGGCTACACCTTC.

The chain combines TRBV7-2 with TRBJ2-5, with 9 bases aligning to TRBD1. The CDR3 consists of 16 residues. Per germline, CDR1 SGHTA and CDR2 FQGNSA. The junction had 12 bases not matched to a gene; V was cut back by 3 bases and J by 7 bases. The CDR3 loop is CASSFTPGQGIVTQYF. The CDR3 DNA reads TGTGCCAGCAGCTTTACCCCGGGACAGGGAATTGTGACCCAGTACTTC.

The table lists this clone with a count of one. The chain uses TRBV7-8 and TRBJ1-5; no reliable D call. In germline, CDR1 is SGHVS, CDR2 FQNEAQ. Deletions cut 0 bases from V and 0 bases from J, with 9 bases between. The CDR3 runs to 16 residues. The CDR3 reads CASSLAPIYSNQPQHF. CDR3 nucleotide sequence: TGTGCCAGCAGCTTAGCCCCGATCTATAGCAATCAGCCCCAGCATTTT. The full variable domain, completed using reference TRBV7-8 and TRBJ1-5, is GAGVSQSPRYKVAKRGQDVALRCDPISGHVSLFWYQQALGQGPEFLTYFQNEAQLDKSGLPSDRFFAERPEGSVSTLKIQRTQQEDSAVYLCASSLAPIYSNQPQHFGDGTRLSIL.

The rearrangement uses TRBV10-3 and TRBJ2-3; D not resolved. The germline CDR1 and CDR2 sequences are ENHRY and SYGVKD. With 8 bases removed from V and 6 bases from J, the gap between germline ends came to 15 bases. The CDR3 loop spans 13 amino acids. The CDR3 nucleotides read TGTGCCATCGCTGGTCAGTCCGGGGATACGCAGTATTTT. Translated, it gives CAIAGQSGDTQYF.

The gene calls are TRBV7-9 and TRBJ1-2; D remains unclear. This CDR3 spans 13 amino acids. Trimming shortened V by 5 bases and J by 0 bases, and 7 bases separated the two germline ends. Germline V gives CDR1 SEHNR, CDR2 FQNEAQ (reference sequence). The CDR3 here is CASSDTANYGYTF. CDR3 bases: TGTGCCAGCAGCGATACAGCTAACTATGGCTACACCTTC. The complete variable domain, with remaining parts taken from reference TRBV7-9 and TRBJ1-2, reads DTGVSQNPRHKITKRGQNVTFRCDPISEHNRLYWYRQTLGQGPEFLTYFQNEAQLEKSRLLSDRFSAERPKGSFSTLEIQRTEQGDSAMYLCASSDTANYGYTFGSGTRLTVV.

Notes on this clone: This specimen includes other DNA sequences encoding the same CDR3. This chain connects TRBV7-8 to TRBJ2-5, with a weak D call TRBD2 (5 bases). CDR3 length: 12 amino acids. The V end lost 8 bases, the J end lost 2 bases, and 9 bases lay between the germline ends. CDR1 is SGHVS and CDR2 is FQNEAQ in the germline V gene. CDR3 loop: CASVAGQETQYF. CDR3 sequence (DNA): TGTGCCAGCGTGGCGGGTCAAGAGACCCAGTACTTC.

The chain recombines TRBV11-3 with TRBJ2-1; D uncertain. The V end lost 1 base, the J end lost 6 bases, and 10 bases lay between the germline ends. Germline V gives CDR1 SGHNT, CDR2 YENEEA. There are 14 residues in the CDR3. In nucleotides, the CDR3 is TGTGCCAGCAGCTTAGGGAGAATCAGCAATGAGCAGTTCTTC. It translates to CASSLGRISNEQFF.

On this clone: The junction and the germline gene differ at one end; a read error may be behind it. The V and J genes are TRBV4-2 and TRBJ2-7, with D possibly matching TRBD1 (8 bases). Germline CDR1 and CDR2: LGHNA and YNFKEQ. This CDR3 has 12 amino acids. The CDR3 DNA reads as TGTGCCAGCAGCCAAGATTGGGAGGGACAGGTCTTC. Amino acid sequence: CASSQDWEGQVF.

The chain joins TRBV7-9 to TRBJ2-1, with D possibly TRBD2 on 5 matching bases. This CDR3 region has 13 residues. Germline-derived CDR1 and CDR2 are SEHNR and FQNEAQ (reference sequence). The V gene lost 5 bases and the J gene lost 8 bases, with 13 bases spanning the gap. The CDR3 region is CASSRWRVDEQFF. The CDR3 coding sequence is TGTGCCAGCAGCCGGTGGCGGGTCGATGAGCAGTTCTTC.

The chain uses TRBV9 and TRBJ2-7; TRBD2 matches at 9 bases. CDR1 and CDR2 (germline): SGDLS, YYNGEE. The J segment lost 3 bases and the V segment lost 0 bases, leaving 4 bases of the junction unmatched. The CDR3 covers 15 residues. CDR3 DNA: TGTGCCAGCAGCGTAGATGCTAGCGGGGTCTACGAGCAGTACTTC. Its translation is CASSVDASGVYEQYF.

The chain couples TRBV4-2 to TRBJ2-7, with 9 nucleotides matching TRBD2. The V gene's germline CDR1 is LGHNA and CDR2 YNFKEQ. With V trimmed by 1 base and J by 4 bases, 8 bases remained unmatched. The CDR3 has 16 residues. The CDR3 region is CASSQVARGGYYEQYF. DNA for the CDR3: TGTGCCAGCAGCCAAGTGGCGCGGGGGGGTTATTACGAGCAGTACTTC.

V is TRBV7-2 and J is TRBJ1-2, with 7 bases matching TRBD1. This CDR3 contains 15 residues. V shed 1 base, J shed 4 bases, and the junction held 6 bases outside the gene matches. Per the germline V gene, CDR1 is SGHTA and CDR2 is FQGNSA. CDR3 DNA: TGTGCCAGCAGCTTAGGGGGGACAGTCCGCTATGGCTACACCTTC. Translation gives CASSLGGTVRYGYTF.

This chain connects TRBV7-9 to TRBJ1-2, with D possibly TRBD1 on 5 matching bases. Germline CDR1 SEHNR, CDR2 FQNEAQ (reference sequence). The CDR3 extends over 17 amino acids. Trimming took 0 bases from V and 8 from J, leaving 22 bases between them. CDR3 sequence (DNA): TGTGCCAGCAGCTTAGCCGGGGCCATCGTAGAGGAGGGGGGCTACACCTTC. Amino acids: CASSLAGAIVEEGGYTF. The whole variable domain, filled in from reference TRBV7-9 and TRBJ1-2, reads DTGVSQNPRHKITKRGQNVTFRCDPISEHNRLYWYRQTLGQGPEFLTYFQNEAQLEKSRLLSDRFSAERPKGSFSTLEIQRTEQGDSAMYLCASSLAGAIVEEGGYTFGSGTRLTVV.